This paragraph covers one T cell receptor (beta chain) sequence. The source of the sample is a study of T cell responses to AZD1222 COVID-19 vaccine. V was pared by 0 bases and J by 2 bases, with 21 bases between. Germline CDR1 is SGHNT and CDR2 is YYREEE (reference sequence). This CDR3 is built from 19 residues. Libraries were prepared by immunoSEQ multiplex PCR; TCRdb keeps only in-frame clonotypes and omits some of them. The table records about 120,000 clones, 85% to 90% of them present only once. This TCR came from an adult who received the AZD1222 COVID-19 vaccine. This chain joins TRBV5-4 and TRBJ1-3, with D possibly being TRBD1 (6 bases). This material consisted of peripheral blood, taken 28 days after the second AZD1222 dose. CDR3 nucleotides: TGTGCCAGCAGCTTGGGATTGCAGGGACGGGACACAACTGGAAACACCATATATTTT. Encoded protein: CASSLGLQGRDTTGNTIYF.